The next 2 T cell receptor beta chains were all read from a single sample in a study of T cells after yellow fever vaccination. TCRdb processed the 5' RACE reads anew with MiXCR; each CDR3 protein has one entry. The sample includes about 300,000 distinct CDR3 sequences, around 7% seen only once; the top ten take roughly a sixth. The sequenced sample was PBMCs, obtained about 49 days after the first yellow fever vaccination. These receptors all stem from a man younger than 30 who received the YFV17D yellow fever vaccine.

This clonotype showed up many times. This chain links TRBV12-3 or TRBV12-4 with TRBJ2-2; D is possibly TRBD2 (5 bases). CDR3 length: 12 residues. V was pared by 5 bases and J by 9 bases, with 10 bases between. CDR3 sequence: CASSTTGRELFF. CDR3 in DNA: TGTGCCAGCAGTACGACGGGGAGGGAGCTGTTTTTT.

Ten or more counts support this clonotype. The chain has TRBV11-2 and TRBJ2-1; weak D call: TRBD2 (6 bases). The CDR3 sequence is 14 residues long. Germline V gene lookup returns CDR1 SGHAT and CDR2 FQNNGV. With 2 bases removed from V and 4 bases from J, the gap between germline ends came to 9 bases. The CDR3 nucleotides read TGTGCCAGCAGCTTAAGACTAGATTACAATGAGCAGTTCTTC. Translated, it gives CASSLRLDYNEQFF.